The 9 T cell receptor beta chains in this list originate from one sample, sequenced in a study of identical twins. TCRdb reanalysed the 5' RACE reads using MiXCR and keeps one entry per CDR3 protein. The sample holds some 320,000 distinct CDR3 sequences, 9% to 15% seen once. These records were also assigned to another study, of yellow fever vaccine responses in identical twins.

Sequenced sample: CD8+ T cells sorted from blood. The receptors originated from a woman aged 18-29 years in good health.

There are a few counts of this clonotype. The gene calls are TRBV13 and TRBJ2-1; D not resolved. This CDR3 has 11 amino acids. V dropped 4 bases and J dropped 9 bases, with 7 bases sitting between them. Germline V lookup: CDR1 PRHDT, CDR2 FYEKMQ (reference sequence). Here the CDR3 DNA reads TGTGCCAGCAGCTATGGACGTGAGCAGTTCTTC. Translation: CASSYGREQFF.

This clonotype turned up a few times. The rearrangement joins TRBV15 to TRBJ2-1; 8 nucleotides line up with TRBD2. The germline V gene has CDR1 LNHNV and CDR2 YYDKDF (reference sequence). V trimming: 3 bases; J trimming: 8 bases; junction bases outside the gene matches: 18. The CDR3 runs 18 residues. The CDR3 region is CATSSSVVREDIRDEQFF. Here the CDR3 DNA reads TGTGCCACCAGCAGTTCTGTGGTGCGGGAGGATATCCGCGATGAGCAGTTCTTC.

This clonotype was recorded many times. The chain links TRBV28 to TRBJ2-1; 11 nucleotides line up with TRBD2. CDR3 length equals 14 residues. Looked up from germline, CDR1 is MDHEN and CDR2 is SYDVKM. The J segment lost 4 bases and the V segment lost 6 bases, leaving 2 bases of the junction unmatched. CDR3 region: CASRTSGTYNEQFF. For the CDR3, the DNA is TGTGCCAGCAGGACTAGCGGGACGTACAATGAGCAGTTCTTC.

This clonotype occurred a few times. The chain employs TRBV10-3 and TRBJ1-1; TRBD1 matches 10 bases. CDR3 size: 14 residues. In germline, CDR1 is ENHRY, CDR2 SYGVKD. V shed 3 bases, J shed 6 bases, and the junction held 4 bases outside the gene matches. The CDR3 DNA reads as TGTGCCATCAGTGAAGGGACAGGGGATCCTGAAGCTTTCTTT. Amino acid sequence: CAISEGTGDPEAFF.

This clonotype was detected a few times. Written as DNA, the CDR3 is TGCAGCGTCCTGACTAGCGGGGGGGCGAGGTCCGGGGAGCTGTTTTTT. Translated: CSVLTSGGARSGELFF. This chain links TRBV29-1 with TRBJ2-2, with 14 nucleotides matching TRBD2. CDR3 length: 16 amino acids. With V trimmed by 6 bases and J by 6 bases, 9 bases remained unmatched. From germline, CDR1 is SQVTM and CDR2 ANQGSEA.

This clonotype was seen at least ten times. V and J are TRBV7-9 and TRBJ2-2; D is ambiguous. Trimming stripped 8 bases from V and 1 base from J, with 14 bases between. This CDR3 spans 15 amino acids. Germline CDR1 is SEHNR and CDR2 is FQNEAQ (reference sequence). CDR3 in amino acids: CASFSAKLNTGELFF. CDR3 coding DNA: TGTGCCAGCTTCTCAGCCAAGTTGAACACCGGGGAGCTGTTTTTT.

This clonotype was counted only a few times. This chain joins TRBV5-1 and TRBJ2-2; TRBD2 aligns across 12 bases. Looked up from germline, CDR1 is SGHRS and CDR2 is YFSETQ. The CDR3 extends over 14 amino acids. V trimming: 3 bases; J trimming: 6 bases; junction bases outside the gene matches: 0. The CDR3 coding sequence is TGCGCCAGCAGCTGGACTAGCGGGGCCGGGGAGCTGTTTTTT. This gives the protein CASSWTSGAGELFF.

The chain couples TRBV7-9 to TRBJ2-4; no reliable D call. V was clipped by 4 bases and J by 3 bases, with 13 bases between them. The CDR3 spans 15 residues. CDR1 and CDR2 (germline): SEHNR, FQNEAQ (reference sequence). CDR3 sequence (DNA): TGTGCCAGCAGCTACGTGATACTGGGCAAAAACATTCAGTACTTC. It yields the protein CASSYVILGKNIQYF.

The V and J genes are TRBV4-1 and TRBJ2-1, with 8 bases fitting TRBD2. Germline CDR1 reads MGHRA; CDR2 reads YSYEKL. V shed 5 bases, J shed 3 bases, and the junction held 6 bases outside the gene matches. This CDR3 contains 15 residues. DNA of the CDR3: TGCGCCAGCAGCTTTACGAGCGGGGGCTACAATGAGCAGTTCTTC. Its protein product is CASSFTSGGYNEQFF.